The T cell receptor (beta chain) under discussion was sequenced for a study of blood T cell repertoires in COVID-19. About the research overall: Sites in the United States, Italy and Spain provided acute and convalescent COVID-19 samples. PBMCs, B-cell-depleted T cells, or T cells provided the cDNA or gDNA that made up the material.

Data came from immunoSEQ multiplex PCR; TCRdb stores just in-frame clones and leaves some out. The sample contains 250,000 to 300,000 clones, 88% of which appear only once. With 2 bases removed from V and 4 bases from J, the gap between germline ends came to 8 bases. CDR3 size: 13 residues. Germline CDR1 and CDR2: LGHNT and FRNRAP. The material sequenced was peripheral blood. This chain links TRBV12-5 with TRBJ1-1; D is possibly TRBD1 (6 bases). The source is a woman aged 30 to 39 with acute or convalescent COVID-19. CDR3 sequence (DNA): TGTGCTAGTGGTTTGCAGGGGCCCACTGAAGCTTTCTTT. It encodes CASGLQGPTEAFF.